Below are 9 T cell receptor beta chains sequenced from a single sample in a study of cytomegalovirus exposure and HLA in healthy donors. PCR employed 60 Vbeta and 13 Jbeta primers. Sequencing was performed with immunoSEQ multiplex PCR; in TCRdb, only in-frame clones are kept and a portion is missing. This table holds about 190,000 clones, 9.5% to 15% found once. Sequencing used PBMCs. These receptors were obtained from a man aged 45-65 years in good health and CMV-seropositive.

The J gene is TRBJ2-7, the V gene TRBV27; TRBD2 matches 7 bases. The CDR3 is 17 residues long. Unmatched junction bases numbered 18, after V lost 6 bases and J lost 4 bases. Germline V CDR1 and CDR2: MNHEY, SMNVEV (reference sequence). CDR3 in amino acids: CASSAGTAYGGGYEQYF. The CDR3 region has the DNA TGTGCCAGCAGCGCCGGGACGGCCTATGGGGGGGGTTACGAGCAGTACTTC.

This rearrangement joins TRBV20-1 to TRBJ1-1; 7 nucleotides line up with TRBD1. The germline CDR1 and CDR2 sequences are DFQATT and SNEGSKA (reference sequence). The ends lost 1 base at V and 9 bases at J; junction bases unmatched: 2. This CDR3 is built from 11 residues. The CDR3, as DNA: TGCAGTGCTAGAGGGGACAGCAAAGCTTTCTTT. Translated: CSARGDSKAFF.

V gene TRBV19 combines with J gene TRBJ1-5; 8 nucleotides align to TRBD1. The V segment lost 1 base and the J segment 3 bases; nucleotides outside the gene matches: 8. The CDR3 runs to 17 residues. CDR1 and CDR2 from the germline V gene are LNHDA and SQIVND (reference sequence). The CDR3 DNA reads TGTGCCAGTAGTATAGGGGCAGGGGGCGCCGACAATCAGCCCCAGCATTTT. It specifies CASSIGAGGADNQPQHF.

The sample holds a few counts of this clone. J is TRBJ1-1 and V is TRBV4-1, with no clear D. The germline V gene has CDR1 MGHRA and CDR2 YSYEKL. V was trimmed by 1 base and J by 2 bases, leaving 8 bases between them. This CDR3 has 14 residues. This CDR3 reads CASSQVGGNTEAFF. As DNA, the CDR3 is TGCGCCAGCAGCCAAGTAGGAGGAAACACTGAAGCTTTCTTT.

This clone has only a few counts. The CDR3 here is CASSHRIAKAFF. The CDR3 bases are TGTGCCAGCAGCCACAGGATCGCAAAAGCTTTCTTT. The J gene is TRBJ1-1, the V gene TRBV7-8, with D perhaps matching TRBD1 (5 bases). CDR1 SGHVS and CDR2 FQNEAQ come from the germline V gene. The CDR3 length is 12 residues. Trimming stripped 5 bases from V and 9 bases from J, with 13 bases between.

This chain uses TRBV6-1 with TRBJ1-2; 7 positions match TRBD1. CDR1 and CDR2 from the germline V gene are MNHNS and SASEGT. After removal of 5 bases from V and 2 bases from J, the junction contained 8 bases not matched to a gene. This CDR3 has 15 residues. CDR3 sequence (DNA): TGTGCCAGCAGTCCACAGGGGCCGGGAAACTATGGCTACACCTTC. Protein product: CASSPQGPGNYGYTF.

In its sample, this clone was seen a few times. The J gene is TRBJ2-6, the V gene TRBV5-1; TRBD2 is a possible D gene (6 bases). The CDR3 is 15 residues long. Trimming cost V 4 bases and J 2 bases, with 10 bases left between them. The V gene's germline CDR1 is SGHRS and CDR2 YFSETQ. The CDR3 sequence is CASSQGGTGANVLTF. The DNA of the CDR3 is TGCGCCAGCAGCCAAGGAGGGACTGGGGCCAACGTCCTGACTTTC.

This clone showed up just a few times. The V call is TRBV30, the J call TRBJ2-3, with TRBD2 matching over 16 bases. The germline CDR1 and CDR2 sequences are GTSNPN and SVGIG (reference sequence). This CDR3 comprises 17 residues. J gave up 8 bases and V 3 bases, and 11 bases lay outside the gene matches. The DNA of the CDR3 is TGTGCCTGGAGATCTCTGGGACTAGCGGGGGGGCGTAGTACGCAGTATTTT. It yields the protein CAWRSLGLAGGRSTQYF.

This clone was detected only a few times. The V call is TRBV28, the J call TRBJ1-1; weak D call: TRBD1 (5 bases). CDR1 is MDHEN and CDR2 is SYDVKM in the germline V gene. V was clipped by 8 bases and J by 1 base, with 20 bases between them. The CDR3 sequence is 16 residues long. As DNA, the CDR3 is TGTGCCAGCGGACGAATCAGGGCGGTGGCGAACACTGAAGCTTTCTTT. As protein: CASGRIRAVANTEAFF.